These 4 T cell receptor beta chains were all obtained from the same sample, sequenced in a study of blood T cells in healthy people across ages. It was with a sample-barcoded 5' primer and a J-beta primer mix that a second PCR of roughly 7 to 12 cycles was run. From the 5' RACE reads, TCRdb called clonotypes with MiXCR, one entry per CDR3 protein. The sample holds under 1,000,000 distinct CDR3 sequences; approximately 35% are singletons and the top ten take roughly 13%. The sequenced material came from blood. The receptors originated from a man younger than 30 in good health.

This clonotype was counted many times. J is TRBJ1-5 and V is TRBV12-3 or TRBV12-4; D ambiguous. The V and J ends lost 6 bases and 3 bases respectively, with 9 bases between them. The CDR3 is 13 residues long. The CDR3 sequence is CASSPTNNQPQHF. For the CDR3, the DNA is TGTGCCAGCAGCCCCACCAACAATCAGCCCCAGCATTTT.

This clonotype was found many times. V and J are TRBV7-2 and TRBJ2-7; D unresolved. V was pared by 3 bases and J by 7 bases, with 10 bases between. CDR3 length: 12 amino acids. Germline-derived CDR1 and CDR2 are SGHTA and FQGNSA. This chain's CDR3 is CASSFSTNEQYF. The CDR3 bases are TGTGCCAGCAGCTTCAGCACCAATGAGCAGTACTTC. Complete variable domain (other parts from reference TRBV7-2 and TRBJ2-7): GAGVSQSPSNKVTEKGKDVELRCDPISGHTALYWYRQSLGQGLEFLIYFQGNSAPDKSGLPSDRFSAERTGGSVSTLTIQRTQQEDSAVYLCASSFSTNEQYFGPGTRLTVT.

There are a few counts of this clonotype. This chain connects TRBV28 to TRBJ1-5; D uncertain. In germline, CDR1 is MDHEN, CDR2 SYDVKM. The CDR3 contains 14 residues. Trimming left V 3 bases short and J 3 bases short, with 9 bases between. This chain's CDR3 is CASSLGEPNQPQHF. The CDR3 DNA reads TGTGCCAGCAGTTTGGGAGAGCCCAATCAGCCCCAGCATTTT.

This clonotype was recorded a few times. The V gene is TRBV12-3 or TRBV12-4, the J gene TRBJ2-5; possibly TRBD2 for D (6 bases). The CDR3 consists of 14 residues. V dropped 4 bases and J dropped 11 bases, with 20 bases sitting between them. CDR3 sequence reads: CASSSAGFYNEQYF. The CDR3 DNA follows: TGTGCCAGCAGTTCCGCGGGGTTTTACAATGAGCAGTACTTC.